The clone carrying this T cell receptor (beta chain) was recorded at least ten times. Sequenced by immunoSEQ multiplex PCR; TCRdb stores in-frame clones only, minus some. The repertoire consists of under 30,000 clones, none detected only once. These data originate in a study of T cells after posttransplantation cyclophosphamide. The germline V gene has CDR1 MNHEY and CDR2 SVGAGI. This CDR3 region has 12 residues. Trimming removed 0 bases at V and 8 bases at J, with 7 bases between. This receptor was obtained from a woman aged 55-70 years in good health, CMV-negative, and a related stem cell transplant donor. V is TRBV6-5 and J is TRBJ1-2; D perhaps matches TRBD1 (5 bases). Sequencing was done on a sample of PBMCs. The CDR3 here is CASSYSAGGYTF. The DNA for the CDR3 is TGTGCCAGCAGTTACTCGGCAGGGGGCTACACCTTC.